Following are 17 T cell receptor beta chains from one sample sequenced in a study of T cells in localized non-small cell lung cancer. Generated by immunoSEQ multiplex PCR, the TCRdb table keeps only in-frame clones and is missing some. The sample has approximately 40,000 clones, roughly 86% seen once. The sample consisted of peripheral blood, taken before any cancer treatment. These receptors all come from a man between 40 and 69 years old with stage I lung adenocarcinoma.

The V call is TRBV11-3, the J call TRBJ2-1, with TRBD2 matching 7 bases. J gave up 9 bases and V 3 bases, and 5 bases lay outside the gene matches. Germline V gene lookup returns CDR1 SGHNT and CDR2 YENEEA. The CDR3 has 13 residues. CDR3 nucleotide sequence: TGTGCCAGCAGCTTCGGTTGGGAGGGTGAGCAGTTCTTC. Protein: CASSFGWEGEQFF.

The V call is TRBV7-2, the J call TRBJ2-1; 10 nucleotides align to TRBD2. V was pared by 4 bases and J by 9 bases, with 6 bases of the junction left unmatched. The germline V gene encodes CDR1 SGHTA and CDR2 FQGNSA. CDR3 length equals 14 residues. Written as DNA, the CDR3 is TGTGCCAGCAGCTCCCAGCGGGAGGGGAGTGAGCAGTTCTTC. Amino acids: CASSSQREGSEQFF. The whole variable domain, filled in from reference TRBV7-2 and TRBJ2-1, reads GAGVSQSPSNKVTEKGKDVELRCDPISGHTALYWYRQSLGQGLEFLIYFQGNSAPDKSGLPSDRFSAERTGGSVSTLTIQRTQQEDSAVYLCASSSQREGSEQFFGPGTRLTVL.

The chain employs TRBV7-9 and TRBJ2-5; D might be TRBD2 (6 bases). V was cut by 3 bases and J by 3 bases, with 14 bases left in between. The CDR3 sequence is 15 residues long. In germline, CDR1 is SEHNR, CDR2 FQNEAQ (reference sequence). The CDR3 DNA is TGTGCCAGCAGCTTCGGGGGATCGATCAAAGAGACCCAGTACTTC. It translates to CASSFGGSIKETQYF.

The rearrangement links TRBV19 to TRBJ1-5; D perhaps matches TRBD1 (5 bases). CDR3 length equals 15 residues. Germline V gene lookup returns CDR1 LNHDA and CDR2 SQIVND (reference sequence). The V end was cut by 8 bases, the J end by 2 bases, with 16 bases between. The CDR3 spells CASRDGIMGNQPQHF. The DNA for the CDR3 is TGTGCCAGTCGGGACGGTATAATGGGCAATCAGCCCCAGCATTTT.

V and J are TRBV4-3 and TRBJ1-4; D remains ambiguous. CDR1 is LGHNA and CDR2 is YSLEER in the germline V gene. The CDR3 covers 15 residues. Deletions cut 0 bases from V and 5 bases from J, with 10 bases between. This CDR3 is CASSQERFLNEKLFF. The CDR3 nucleotides read TGCGCCAGCAGCCAAGAGAGATTTTTAAATGAAAAACTGTTTTTT.

The rearrangement uses TRBV18 and TRBJ2-1; D unclear. V lost 5 bases and J lost 1, with 6 bases in between. CDR3 length equals 13 residues. The germline gives CDR1 KGHSH, CDR2 LQKENI. CDR3 nucleotide sequence: TGTGCCAGCTCAGGGATTTCCTACAATGAGCAGTTCTTC. Its translation is CASSGISYNEQFF.

The chain recombines TRBV21-1 with TRBJ2-2. TRBV21-1 counts as a pseudogene. CDR3 length: 15 amino acids. This chain's CDR3 is CASSPRGPNTGELFF. CDR3 nucleotides: TGTGCCAGCAGCCCGAGGGGCCCCAACACCGGGGAGCTGTTTTTT.

The rearrangement uses TRBV21-1 and TRBJ2-4; no DNA check was done on the table's D call, TRBD1. TRBV21-1 is annotated as a pseudogene. The CDR3 length is 18 residues. The CDR3 DNA reads as TGTGCCAGCAGCCCCCCCCAGGGGACCTTCGGAGCCAAAAACATTCAGTACTTC. It specifies CASSPPQGTFGAKNIQYF.

This rearrangement joins TRBV28 to TRBJ1-5; D not certain. CDR3 size: 17 residues. Trimming cost V 3 bases and J 0 bases, with 15 bases left between them. Germline V gene data show CDR1 as MDHEN and CDR2 as SYDVKM. The CDR3 spells CASSFRPLVYSNQPQHF. CDR3 in DNA: TGTGCCAGCAGTTTTCGACCCCTGGTCTATAGCAATCAGCCCCAGCATTTT.

The chain combines TRBV4-3 with TRBJ2-7; D is ambiguous. Trimming cost V 1 base and J 5 bases, with 12 bases left between them. The germline gives CDR1 LGHNA, CDR2 YSLEER. CDR3 length: 14 amino acids. The CDR3 DNA reads as TGCGCCAGCAGCCAAGTTTTGATGAGTAACGAGCAGTACTTC. Its translation is CASSQVLMSNEQYF.

The chain has TRBV28 and TRBJ2-1; D is uncertain. The V gene's germline CDR1 is MDHEN and CDR2 SYDVKM. The CDR3 contains 11 residues. Trimming shortened V by 6 bases and J by 12 bases, and 12 bases separated the two germline ends. CDR3 nucleotides: TGTGCCAGCAGGGACCGAACCACGCAGTTCTTC. Translated, it gives CASRDRTTQFF.

This clone was counted between two and nine times. This rearrangement joins TRBV9 to TRBJ2-2; either TRBD1 or TRBD2 may fit D (5 bases each). The CDR3 runs 12 residues. Trimming removed 7 bases at V and 3 bases at J, with 7 bases between. Germline lookup yields CDR1 SGDLS and CDR2 YYNGEE. The CDR3 loop is CASGTHTGELFF. CDR3 bases: TGTGCCAGCGGGACGCACACCGGGGAGCTGTTTTTT.

This chain uses TRBV28 with TRBJ1-5; D perhaps matches TRBD1 (6 bases). Germline V CDR1 and CDR2: MDHEN, SYDVKM. The CDR3 totals 14 residues. V was pared by 5 bases and J by 7 bases, with 15 bases between. The CDR3 nucleotides read TGTGCCAGCAGTCCATACAGGGATCAACAGCCCCAGCATTTT. As protein: CASSPYRDQQPQHF.

The chain is built from TRBV28 and TRBJ1-4; 9 bases line up with TRBD1. The V and J ends lost 6 bases and 7 bases, in that order; junction bases with no gene match: 9. Germline V gene lookup returns CDR1 MDHEN and CDR2 SYDVKM. The CDR3 is 15 amino acids. The CDR3 protein is CASRLQTGGGEKLFF. The CDR3 DNA reads TGTGCCAGCAGGCTCCAGACAGGGGGTGGTGAAAAACTGTTTTTT. Full variable domain (missing parts from reference TRBV28 and TRBJ1-4): DVKVTQSSRYLVKRTGEKVFLECVQDMDHENMFWYRQDPGLGLRLIYFSYDVKMKEKGDIPEGYSVSREKKERFSLILESASTNQTSMYLCASRLQTGGGEKLFFGSGTQLSVL.

The rearrangement uses TRBV5-1 and TRBJ1-5, with D maybe TRBD1 (5 bases). This CDR3 is built from 14 residues. Germline V gives CDR1 SGHRS, CDR2 YFSETQ. V lost 0 bases to trimming and J lost 5 bases, with 9 bases between them. The CDR3 DNA sequence: TGCGCCAGCAGCTTGGCCGGAGGGGATCAGCCCCAGCATTTT. Protein product: CASSLAGGDQPQHF.

The V gene is TRBV5-8, the J gene TRBJ2-1; TRBD1 matches at 10 bases. The V gene's germline CDR1 is SGHTS and CDR2 YDEGEE. Trimming took 4 bases from V and 4 from J; bases not matched to a gene: 5. The CDR3 is made up of 15 amino acids. CDR3 in amino acids: CASSPDRGTYNEQFF. In DNA, the CDR3 is TGTGCCAGCAGCCCGGACAGGGGGACATACAATGAGCAGTTCTTC. The variable domain in full, with the rest retrieved from reference TRBV5-8 and TRBJ2-1, is EAGVTQSPTHLIKTRGQQATLRCSPISGHTSVYWYQQALGLGLQFLLWYDEGEERNRGNFPPRFSGRQFPNYSSELNVNALELEDSALYLCASSPDRGTYNEQFFGPGTRLTVL.

This chain links TRBV27 with TRBJ2-3; 10 nucleotides line up with TRBD2. Germline trimming cut 3 bases from V and 2 bases from J; bases unmatched to any gene: 5. This CDR3 is built from 16 residues. The germline gives CDR1 MNHEY, CDR2 SMNVEV (reference sequence). CDR3 residues: CASSFSGRTLTDTQYF. CDR3 coding DNA: TGTGCCAGCAGTTTTAGCGGGAGGACCCTCACAGATACGCAGTATTTT.